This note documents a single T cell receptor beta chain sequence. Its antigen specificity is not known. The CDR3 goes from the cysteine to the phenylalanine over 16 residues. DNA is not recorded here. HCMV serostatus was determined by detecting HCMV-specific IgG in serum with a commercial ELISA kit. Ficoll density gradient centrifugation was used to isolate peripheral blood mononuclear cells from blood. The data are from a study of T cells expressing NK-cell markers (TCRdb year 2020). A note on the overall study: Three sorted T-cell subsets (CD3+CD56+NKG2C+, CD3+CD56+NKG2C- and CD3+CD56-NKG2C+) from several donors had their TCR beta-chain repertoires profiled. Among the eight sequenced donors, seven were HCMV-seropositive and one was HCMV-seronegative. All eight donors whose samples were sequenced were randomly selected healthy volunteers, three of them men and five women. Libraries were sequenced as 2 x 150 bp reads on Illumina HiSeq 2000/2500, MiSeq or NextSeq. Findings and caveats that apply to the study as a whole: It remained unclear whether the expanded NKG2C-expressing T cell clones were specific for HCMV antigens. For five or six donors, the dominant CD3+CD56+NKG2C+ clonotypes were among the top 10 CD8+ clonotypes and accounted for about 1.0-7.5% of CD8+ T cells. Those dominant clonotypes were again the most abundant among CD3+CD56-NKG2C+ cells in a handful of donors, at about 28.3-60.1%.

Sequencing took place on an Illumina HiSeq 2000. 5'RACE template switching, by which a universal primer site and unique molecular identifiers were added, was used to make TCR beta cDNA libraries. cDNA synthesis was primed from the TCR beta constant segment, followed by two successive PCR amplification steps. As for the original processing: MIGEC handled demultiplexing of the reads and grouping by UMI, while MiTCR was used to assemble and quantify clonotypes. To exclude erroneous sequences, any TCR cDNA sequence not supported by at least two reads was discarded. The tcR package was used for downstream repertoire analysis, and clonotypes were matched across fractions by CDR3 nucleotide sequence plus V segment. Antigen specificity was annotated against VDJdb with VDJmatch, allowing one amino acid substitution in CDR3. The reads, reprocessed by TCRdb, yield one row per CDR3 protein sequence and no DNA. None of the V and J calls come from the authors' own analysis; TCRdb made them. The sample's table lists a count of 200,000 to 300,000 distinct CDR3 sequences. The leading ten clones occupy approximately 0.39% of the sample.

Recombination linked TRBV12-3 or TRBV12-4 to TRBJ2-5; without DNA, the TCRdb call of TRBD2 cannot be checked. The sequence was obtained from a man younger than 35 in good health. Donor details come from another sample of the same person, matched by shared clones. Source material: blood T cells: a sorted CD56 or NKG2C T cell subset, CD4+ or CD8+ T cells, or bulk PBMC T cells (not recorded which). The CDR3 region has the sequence CASSRPGLAAQETQYF.